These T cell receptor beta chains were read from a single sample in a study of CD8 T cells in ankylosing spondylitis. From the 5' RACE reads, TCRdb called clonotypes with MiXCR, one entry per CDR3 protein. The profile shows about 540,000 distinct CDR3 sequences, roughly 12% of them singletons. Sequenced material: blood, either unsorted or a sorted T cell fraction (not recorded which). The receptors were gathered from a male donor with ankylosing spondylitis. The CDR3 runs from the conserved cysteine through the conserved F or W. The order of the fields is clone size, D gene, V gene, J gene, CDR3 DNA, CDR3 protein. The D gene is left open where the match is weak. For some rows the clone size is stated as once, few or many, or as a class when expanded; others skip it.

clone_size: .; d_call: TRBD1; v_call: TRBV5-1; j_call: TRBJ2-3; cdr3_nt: TGCGCCAGCAGCTTGGCCGGGACAGGGTGGACTGATACGCAGTATTTT; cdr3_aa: CASSLAGTGWTDTQYF
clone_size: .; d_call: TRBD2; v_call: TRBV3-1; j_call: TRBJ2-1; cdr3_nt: TGTGCCAGCAGCCAAATCGGGCTAGCGGGAGGTAGGGGTGAGCAGTTCTTC; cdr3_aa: CASSQIGLAGGRGEQFF
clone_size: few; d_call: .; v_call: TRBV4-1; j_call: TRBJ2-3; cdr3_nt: TGCGCCAGCAGCCAAGATCATGACACAGATACGCAGTATTTT; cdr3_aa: CASSQDHDTDTQYF
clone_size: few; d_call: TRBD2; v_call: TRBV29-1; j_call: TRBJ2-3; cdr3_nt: TGCAGCGCCAGAGGGCTAGCGGAAACTAACACAGATACGCAGTATTTT; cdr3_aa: CSARGLAETNTDTQYF
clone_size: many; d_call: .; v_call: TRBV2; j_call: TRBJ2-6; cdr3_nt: TGTGCCAGCAGATTCATAAACTTTGGGTCCGGGGCCAACGTCCTGACTTTC; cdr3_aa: CASRFINFGSGANVLTF
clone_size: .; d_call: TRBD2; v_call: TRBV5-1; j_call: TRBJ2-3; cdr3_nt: TGCGCCAGCAGCTTTGGAGCGGGAGGGGCAGATACGCAGTATTTT; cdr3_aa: CASSFGAGGADTQYF
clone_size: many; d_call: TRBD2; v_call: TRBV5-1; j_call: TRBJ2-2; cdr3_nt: TGCGCCAGCAGCGAGGGACTAAGCACCGGGGAGCTGTTTTTT; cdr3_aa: CASSEGLSTGELFF
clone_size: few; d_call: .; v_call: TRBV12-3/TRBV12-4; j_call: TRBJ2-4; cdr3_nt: TGTGCCAGCAGACCTGACACAGGGATCATTCAGTACTTC; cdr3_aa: CASRPDTGIIQYF
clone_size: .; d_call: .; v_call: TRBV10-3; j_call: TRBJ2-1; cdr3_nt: TGTGCCATCAGCGTCCGGAGCTCTAGCCAGAAAGAGCAGTTCTTC; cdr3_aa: CAISVRSSSQKEQFF
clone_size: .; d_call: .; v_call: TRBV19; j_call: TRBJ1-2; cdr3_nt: TGTGCCAGCTTTAGAGGATGGGATGGCTACACCTTC; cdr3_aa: CASFRGWDGYTF
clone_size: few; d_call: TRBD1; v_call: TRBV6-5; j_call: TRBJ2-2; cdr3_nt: TGTGCCAGCAGTTACAGGGGGCGAGACACCGGGGAGCTGTTTTTT; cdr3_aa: CASSYRGRDTGELFF
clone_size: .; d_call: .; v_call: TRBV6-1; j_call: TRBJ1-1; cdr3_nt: TGTGCCAGCAGTGGGGGGGGCAGGGGCTTACATCAGGTCACTGAAGCTTTCTTT; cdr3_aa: CASSGGGRGLHQVTEAFF
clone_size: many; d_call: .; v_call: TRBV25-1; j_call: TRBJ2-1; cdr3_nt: TGTGCCAGCAGTGAACCCGGACTTGGGCATGAGCAGTTCTTC; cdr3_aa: CASSEPGLGHEQFF
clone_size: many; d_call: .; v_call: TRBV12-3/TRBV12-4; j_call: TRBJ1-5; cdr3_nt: TGTGCCAGCAGTCCCTCCTGGGGGCGGAATCAGCCCCAGCATTTT; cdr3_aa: CASSPSWGRNQPQHF
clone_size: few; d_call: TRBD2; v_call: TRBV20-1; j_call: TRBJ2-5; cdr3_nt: TGCAGTGCTACCCCCGGACTAGCGGGAGGGGAGACCCAGTACTTC; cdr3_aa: CSATPGLAGGETQYF
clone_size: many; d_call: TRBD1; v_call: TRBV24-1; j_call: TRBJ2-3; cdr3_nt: TGTGCCACCACGGACAGGAACACAGATACGCAGTATTTT; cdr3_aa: CATTDRNTDTQYF
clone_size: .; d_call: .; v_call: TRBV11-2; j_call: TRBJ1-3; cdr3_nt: TGTGCCAGCAGCTCCCTTTCAGGGAATGGAAACACCATATATTTT; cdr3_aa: CASSSLSGNGNTIYF
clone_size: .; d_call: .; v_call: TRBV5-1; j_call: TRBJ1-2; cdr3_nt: TGCGCCAGCAGAACGGACAGTAACTATGGCTACACCTTC; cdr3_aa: CASRTDSNYGYTF
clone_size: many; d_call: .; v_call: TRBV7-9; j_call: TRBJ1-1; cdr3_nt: TGTGCCAGCAGTAACTCCGATACGGCTTTCTTT; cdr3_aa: CASSNSDTAFF
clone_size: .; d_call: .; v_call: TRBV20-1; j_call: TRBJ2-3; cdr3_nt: TGCAGTGCTAGTATGGGGCTAATCGTCACAGATACGCAGTATTTT; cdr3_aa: CSASMGLIVTDTQYF
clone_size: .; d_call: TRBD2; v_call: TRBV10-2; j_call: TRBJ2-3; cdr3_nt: TGCGCCAGCAGCATACCCCGACTAGCGGGCACAGATACGCAGTATTTT; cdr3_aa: CASSIPRLAGTDTQYF
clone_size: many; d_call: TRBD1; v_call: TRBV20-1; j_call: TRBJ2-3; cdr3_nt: TGCAGTGCTAGAGGACAGGGAAACACAGATACGCAGTATTTT; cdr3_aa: CSARGQGNTDTQYF
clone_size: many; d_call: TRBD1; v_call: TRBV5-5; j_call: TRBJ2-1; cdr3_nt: TGTGCCAGCAGCTCAGACAGGGTTTCCTACAATGAGCAGTTCTTC; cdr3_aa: CASSSDRVSYNEQFF
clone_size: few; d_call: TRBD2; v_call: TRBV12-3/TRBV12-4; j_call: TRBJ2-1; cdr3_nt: TGTGCCAGCAGTCGACTAGCGGGAGAGGGTGAGCAGTTCTTC; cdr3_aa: CASSRLAGEGEQFF
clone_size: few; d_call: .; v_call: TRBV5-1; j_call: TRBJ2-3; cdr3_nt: TGCGCCAGCAGCTTTGTTTCCAGCGGGCCGGGGACAGATACGCAGTATTTT; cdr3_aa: CASSFVSSGPGTDTQYF
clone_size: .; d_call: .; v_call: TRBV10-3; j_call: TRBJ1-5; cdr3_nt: TGTGCCATCAGTGATTTTCGTATATCTGGGGCGATAGGAAATCAGCCCCAGCATTTT; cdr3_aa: CAISDFRISGAIGNQPQHF
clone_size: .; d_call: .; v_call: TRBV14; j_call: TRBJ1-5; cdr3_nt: TGTGCCAGCAGCCAAGATCCCGAGGGGCCCCAGCATTTT; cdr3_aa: CASSQDPEGPQHF
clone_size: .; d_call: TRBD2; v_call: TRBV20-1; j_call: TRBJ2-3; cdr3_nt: TGCAGTGCTAAATACGGCATTCGGGGGGGCCCTGCTAGCACAGATACGCAGTATTTT; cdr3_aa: CSAKYGIRGGPASTDTQYF
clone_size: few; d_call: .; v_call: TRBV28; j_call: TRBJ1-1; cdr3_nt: TGTGCCAGCAGTTTACCGGACCTGAACACTGAAGCTTTCTTT; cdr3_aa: CASSLPDLNTEAFF
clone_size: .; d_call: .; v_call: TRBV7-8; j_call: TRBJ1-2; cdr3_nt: TGTGCCAGCAGCTTAGTGGCAGGTGTGACCTGGGGTGGCTACACCTTC; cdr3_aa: CASSLVAGVTWGGYTF
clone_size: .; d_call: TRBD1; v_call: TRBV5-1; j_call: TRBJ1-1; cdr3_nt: TGCGCCAGCAGCTTTTCTCCGGGACAGACGAACACTGAAGCTTTCTTT; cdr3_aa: CASSFSPGQTNTEAFF
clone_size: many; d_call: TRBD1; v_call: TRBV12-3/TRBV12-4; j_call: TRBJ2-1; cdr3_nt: TGTGCCAGCAGACGACAGGGCAATGAGCAGTTCTTC; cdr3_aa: CASRRQGNEQFF
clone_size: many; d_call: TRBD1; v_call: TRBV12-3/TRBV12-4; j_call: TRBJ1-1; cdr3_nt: TGTGCCAGCAGTCCCGGGACAGCGGAAGCTTTCTTT; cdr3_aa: CASSPGTAEAFF
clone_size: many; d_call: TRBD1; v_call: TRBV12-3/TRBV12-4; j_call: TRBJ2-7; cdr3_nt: TGTGCCAGCAGCCCGGACAGGGGGCAGAACGAGCAGTACTTC; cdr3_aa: CASSPDRGQNEQYF
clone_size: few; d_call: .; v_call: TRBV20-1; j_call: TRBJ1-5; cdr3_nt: TGCAGTGCTATTGGGGTAAGCAATCAGCCCCAGCATTTT; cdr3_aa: CSAIGVSNQPQHF
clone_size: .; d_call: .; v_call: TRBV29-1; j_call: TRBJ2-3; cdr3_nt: TGCAGCGTTGTAGGGGGGGGCAGGGGGTACACAGATACGCAGTATTTT; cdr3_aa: CSVVGGGRGYTDTQYF
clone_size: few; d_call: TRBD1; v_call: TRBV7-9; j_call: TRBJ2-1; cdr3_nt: TGTGCCAGCAGCACCGATGACAGGGCCTACAATGAGCAGTTCTTC; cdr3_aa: CASSTDDRAYNEQFF
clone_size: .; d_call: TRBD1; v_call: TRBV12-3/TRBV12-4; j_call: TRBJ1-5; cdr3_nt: TGTGCCAGCAGTGCCAGGGGGGATAGCAATCAGCCCCAGCATTTT; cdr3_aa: CASSARGDSNQPQHF
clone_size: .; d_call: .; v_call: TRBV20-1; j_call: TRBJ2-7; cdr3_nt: TGCAGTGCTGGGGGCAGGCCCTACGAGCAGTACTTC; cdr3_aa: CSAGGRPYEQYF
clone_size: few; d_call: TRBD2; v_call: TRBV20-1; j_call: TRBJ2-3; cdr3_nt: TGCAGTGCTAGAGATTGGCGGGAGGACAGCACAGATACGCAGTATTTT; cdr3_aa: CSARDWREDSTDTQYF
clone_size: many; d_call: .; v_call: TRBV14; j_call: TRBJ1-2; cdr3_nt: TGTGCCAGCAGCCAAGGAGACGGGGGGATATATGGCTACACCTTC; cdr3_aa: CASSQGDGGIYGYTF
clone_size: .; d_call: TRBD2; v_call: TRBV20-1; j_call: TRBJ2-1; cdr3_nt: TGCAGTGCTAGAGATAGACTAGCGCCATACAATGAGCAGTTCTTC; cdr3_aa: CSARDRLAPYNEQFF
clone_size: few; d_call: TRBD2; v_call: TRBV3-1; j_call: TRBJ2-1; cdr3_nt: TGTGCCAGCAGCCAAGACCGAGGACTAGCTGGCCATGAGCAGTTCTTC; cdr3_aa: CASSQDRGLAGHEQFF
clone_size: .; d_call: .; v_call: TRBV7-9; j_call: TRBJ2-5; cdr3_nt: TGTGCCAGCAGCCACGGAAGTGAGGGGCAAGAGACCCAGTACTTC; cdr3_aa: CASSHGSEGQETQYF
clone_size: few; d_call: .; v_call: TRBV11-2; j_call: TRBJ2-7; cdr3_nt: TGTGCCAGCAGCCTCACATTTCCCTACGAGCAGTACTTC; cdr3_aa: CASSLTFPYEQYF
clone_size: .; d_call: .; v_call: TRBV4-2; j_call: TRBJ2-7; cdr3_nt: TGTGCCAGCAGCCAAGATGTTGGCGCCTACGAGCAGTACTTC; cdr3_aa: CASSQDVGAYEQYF
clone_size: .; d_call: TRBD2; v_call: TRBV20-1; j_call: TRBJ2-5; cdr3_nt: TGCAGTGCCCTACTAGCGGGTAAACAAGAGACCCAGTACTTC; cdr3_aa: CSALLAGKQETQYF
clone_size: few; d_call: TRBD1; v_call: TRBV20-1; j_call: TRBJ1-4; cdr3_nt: TGCAGTGCTAGGGGACAGGGAGGTGAAAAACTGTTTTTT; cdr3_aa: CSARGQGGEKLFF
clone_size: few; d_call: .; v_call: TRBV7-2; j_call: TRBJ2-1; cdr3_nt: TGTGCCAGCAGCTTCCCGGACGATGAGCAGTTCTTC; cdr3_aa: CASSFPDDEQFF
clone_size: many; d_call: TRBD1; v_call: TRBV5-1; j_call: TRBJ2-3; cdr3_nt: TGCGCCAGCAGCTCTACAGGGGTGGTGGATACGCAGTATTTT; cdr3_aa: CASSSTGVVDTQYF
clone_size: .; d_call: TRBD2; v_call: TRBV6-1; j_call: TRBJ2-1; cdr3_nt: TGTGCCAGCAGTGGTAGCGGGTTCTACAATGAGCAGTTCTTC; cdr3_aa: CASSGSGFYNEQFF
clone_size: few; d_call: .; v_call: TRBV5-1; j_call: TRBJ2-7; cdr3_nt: TGCGCCAGCAGCCCACAAGTCTCCTACGAGCAGTACTTC; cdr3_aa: CASSPQVSYEQYF
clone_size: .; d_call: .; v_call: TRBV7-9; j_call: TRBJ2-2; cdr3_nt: TGTGCCATAACAAGCGGTAACACCGGGGAGCTGTTTTTT; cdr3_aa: CAITSGNTGELFF
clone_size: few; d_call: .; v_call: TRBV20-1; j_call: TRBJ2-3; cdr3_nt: TGCAGTGCGTGGGGGCACGAATCAGATACGCAGTATTTT; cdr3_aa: CSAWGHESDTQYF
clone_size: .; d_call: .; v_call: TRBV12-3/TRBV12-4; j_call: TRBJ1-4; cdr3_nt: TGTGCCAGCACCATAAAGACAGCTTATGAAAAACTGTTTTTT; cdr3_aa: CASTIKTAYEKLFF
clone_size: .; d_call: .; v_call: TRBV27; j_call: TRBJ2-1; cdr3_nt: TGTGCCAGCAGCTACGACCACTCCTACAATGAGCAGTTCTTC; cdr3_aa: CASSYDHSYNEQFF
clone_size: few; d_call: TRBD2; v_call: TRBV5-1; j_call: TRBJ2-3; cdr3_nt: TGCGCCAGCAGCGGTAGCGGGCCGAGCACAGATACGCAGTATTTT; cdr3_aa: CASSGSGPSTDTQYF
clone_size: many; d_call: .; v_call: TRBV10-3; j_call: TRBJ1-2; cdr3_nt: TGTGCCATCAGTGATGTCTATGGCTACACCTTC; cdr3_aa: CAISDVYGYTF
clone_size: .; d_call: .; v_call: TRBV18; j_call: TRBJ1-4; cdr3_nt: TGTGCCAGCTCACCAAGCGGGTTCGGGGGAGAAAAACTGTTTTTT; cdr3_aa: CASSPSGFGGEKLFF